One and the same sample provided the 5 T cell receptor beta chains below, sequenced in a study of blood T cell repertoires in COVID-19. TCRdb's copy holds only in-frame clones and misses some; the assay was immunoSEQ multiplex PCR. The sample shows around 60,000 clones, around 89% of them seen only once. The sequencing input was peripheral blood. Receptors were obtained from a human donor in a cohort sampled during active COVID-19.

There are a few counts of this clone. The CDR3 protein is CASSVRFVAGELFF. In DNA, the CDR3 is TGTGCCAGCAGCGTCAGATTCGTTGCCGGGGAGCTGTTTTTT. The chain combines TRBV9 with TRBJ2-2; D is unclear. CDR3 length: 14 amino acids. Germline CDR1 is SGDLS and CDR2 is YYNGEE. With 2 bases removed from V and 6 bases from J, the gap between germline ends came to 11 bases.

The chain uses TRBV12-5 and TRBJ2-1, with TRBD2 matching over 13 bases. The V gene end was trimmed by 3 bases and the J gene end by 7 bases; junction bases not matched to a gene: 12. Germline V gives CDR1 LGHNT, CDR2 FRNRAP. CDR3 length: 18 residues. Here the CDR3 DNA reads TGTGCTAGTGGTTTTCCGGGGGCCGGGACTAGCGGGACGAATGAGCAGTTCTTC. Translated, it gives CASGFPGAGTSGTNEQFF. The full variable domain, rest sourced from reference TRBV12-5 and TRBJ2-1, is DARVTQTPRHKVTEMGQEVTMRCQPILGHNTVFWYRQTMMQGLELLAYFRNRAPLDDSGMPKDRFSAEMPDATLATLKIQPSEPRDSAVYFCASGFPGAGTSGTNEQFFGPGTRLTVL.

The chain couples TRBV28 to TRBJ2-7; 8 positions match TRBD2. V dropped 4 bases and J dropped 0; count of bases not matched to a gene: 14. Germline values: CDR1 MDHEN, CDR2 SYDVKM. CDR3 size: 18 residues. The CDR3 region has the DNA TGTGCCAGCAGTTCCCCTTTTCGGCGGGGGGTAAGCTCCTACGAGCAGTACTTC. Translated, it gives CASSSPFRRGVSSYEQYF.

CDR3 bases: TGCAGTGCTAGTGATCCCCGCCGCCAGTCTAACTATGGCTACACCTTC. Its protein product is CSASDPRRQSNYGYTF. This chain uses TRBV20-1 with TRBJ1-2; D call uncertain. This CDR3 spans 16 amino acids. Germline CDR1 reads DFQATT; CDR2 reads SNEGSKA (reference sequence). V shed 3 bases and J shed 0 bases, with 17 bases lying between them.

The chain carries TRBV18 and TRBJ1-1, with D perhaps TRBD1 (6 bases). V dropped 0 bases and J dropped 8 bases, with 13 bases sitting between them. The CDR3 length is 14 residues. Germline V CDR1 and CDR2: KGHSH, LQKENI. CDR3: CASSPPQGGEEAFF. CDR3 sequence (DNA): TGTGCCAGCTCACCACCACAGGGAGGGGAAGAAGCTTTCTTT.